This T cell receptor beta chain derives from a study of cytomegalovirus exposure and HLA in healthy donors. A note on this clone: The antigen remains unidentified.

The germline V gene encodes CDR1 MNHNY and CDR2 SVGAGI (reference sequence). J was trimmed by 0 bases and V by 3 bases; bases with no gene match: 3. The CDR3 runs to 16 residues. Broader study findings: Researchers reported in a later analysis that a missense DCLRE1C variant was tied to TCR beta V- and J-gene trimming. What TCR beta sequences reportedly achieved was accurate prediction of HLA-A and HLA-B alleles in most subjects. The study found most TCR sequences rare, yet found some public TCRs in many donors.

Both 60 Vbeta primers and 13 Jbeta primers went into the PCR. Original processing methods: Later reanalysis found tens of millions of unique TCR beta chains, around 11 million of them shared. Clones were sequenced by immunoSEQ multiplex PCR, and TCRdb holds only the in-frame ones, with some missing. The V and J calls and clone size were taken over from that table, and D and trimming were inferred from the DNA. This table has 130,000 to 150,000 clones, roughly 80% appearing once. The genes are TRBV6-6 and TRBJ2-7; TRBD2 agrees at 12 bases. This TCR was sampled from a middle-aged man in good health and CMV-seropositive. The sequenced sample consisted of PBMCs. The DNA of the CDR3 is TGTGCCAGCAGTTATCAGACTAGCGGGAGCTCCTACGAGCAGTACTTC. The encoded protein is CASSYQTSGSSYEQYF.